This T cell receptor (beta chain) was sequenced during a study of T cell repertoires in cytomegalovirus infection (dated by TCRdb to between 2018 and 2021). Regarding the complete study: The HLA type of each donor mattered for the analysis, because public TCR beta signatures pointed to carriage of CMV infection along with the matching HLA type. Points the paper makes about the study in general: Cumulative frequency of public TCR beta family members discriminated carriers of CMV infection plus the relevant HLA type in this cohort and an independent 352-donor cohort. The ex vivo response was dominated by HLA-C-restricted CMV-specific TCR beta clonotypes, which also provided the single most frequent clonotype in two of eight donors.

As to this clonotype: The antigen it recognizes is unknown. No base-level quality is on record; no much larger clone is a single base apart.

The data were produced on an Illumina HiSeq 1500. Starting from the raw public reads, TCRdb applied fastp trimming at Q25, assembled clones with MiXCR and retained in-frame beta chains. Rows are unified per CDR3 protein, each entry keeping the most common DNA and genes. This sample gives roughly 500,000 distinct CDR3 sequences in total; about 17% of them show up just once. Clones ranked in the top ten supply 20% to 30% of the sample. The CDR3 covers 15 residues, taking in both the cysteine and the phenylalanine. This entry keeps only the CDR3 DNA: 45 bases, framed from base 1. CDR1 and CDR2, looked up from the germline V gene, are SNHLY and FYNNEI. V sheds 0 bases and J sheds 4 bases, leaving 12 bases between their ends.

Sequencing input: CD8+ T cells from PBMCs. The chain employs TRBV2 and TRBJ2-5, and possibly TRBD2, on 5 matching bases. The clonotype was recovered from a human donor in good health (CMV status not recorded). Some clones in this sample may be carry-over from other donors' samples. The CDR3 reads as follows: CASSEARPEGETQYF. In nucleotides, the sequence is TGTGCCAGCAGTGAAGCCCGACCCGAGGGAGAGACCCAGTACTTC.